Below, 29 T cell receptor beta chains from the same sample are listed, as sequenced in a study of cytomegalovirus exposure and HLA in healthy donors. With 60 Vbeta and 13 Jbeta primers, the PCR was carried out. Method: immunoSEQ multiplex PCR; TCRdb's copy keeps in-frame clones and lacks some. The table has about 160,000 clones, 75% to 85% seen once; the top ten hold 1.5% to 2%. Input material: PBMCs. The receptor source for this set is a woman under 30 in good health and CMV-seronegative.

This chain connects TRBV5-1 to TRBJ1-1; D is ambiguous. Germline loops: CDR1 SGHRS, CDR2 YFSETQ. This CDR3 is built from 13 residues. Trimming removed 2 bases from V and 7 bases from J, with 12 bases in between. CDR3 loop: CASSFTPRGEAFF. The CDR3 DNA follows: TGCGCCAGCAGCTTTACCCCTCGAGGTGAAGCTTTCTTT.

This chain connects TRBV27 to TRBJ1-6; 8 positions agree with TRBD1. The CDR3 loop spans 14 amino acids. The V segment lost 0 bases and the J segment 11 bases; nucleotides outside the gene matches: 3. Germline V CDR1 and CDR2: MNHEY, SMNVEV (reference sequence). CDR3 bases: TGTGCCAGCAGTTTATCGGCAGGGGGCACACCCCTCCACTTT. Translation gives CASSLSAGGTPLHF.

The V call is TRBV19, the J call TRBJ2-1; 7 nucleotides align to TRBD2. The CDR3 runs to 17 residues. The junction had 12 bases not matched to a gene; V was cut back by 2 bases and J by 5 bases. In germline, CDR1 is LNHDA, CDR2 SQIVND (reference sequence). The CDR3 protein is CASSIYGGGGGDNEQFF. CDR3 DNA sequence: TGTGCCAGTAGTATATATGGCGGTGGCGGGGGAGACAATGAGCAGTTCTTC.

With regard to this clone: Distinct nucleotide sequences in the sample also encode this CDR3. V and J are TRBV9 and TRBJ2-1; 10 bases map to TRBD2. CDR3 length: 16 residues. In germline, CDR1 is SGDLS, CDR2 YYNGEE. Trimming at V came to 2 bases and at J to 4 bases, leaving 6 bases not matched to a gene. The CDR3 nucleotides are TGTGCCAGCAGCGTCGGACCAGCGGGAGGGTACAATGAGCAGTTCTTC. Translated: CASSVGPAGGYNEQFF.

The chain is built from TRBV19 and TRBJ2-1; TRBD2 matches at 9 bases. The germline CDR1 and CDR2 sequences are LNHDA and SQIVND (reference sequence). Trimming removed 7 bases from V and 7 bases from J; junction bases left unmatched: 14. This CDR3 has 16 residues. The CDR3: CASTPQGGGARNEQFF. CDR3 DNA: TGTGCCAGTACCCCTCAGGGCGGGGGGGCCCGGAATGAGCAGTTCTTC.

This chain connects TRBV18 to TRBJ1-6; possible D gene TRBD1, 6 bases. The germline CDR1 and CDR2 sequences are KGHSH and LQKENI. V lost 2 bases to trimming and J lost 5 bases, with 10 bases between them. The CDR3 is 15 residues long. The CDR3 region is CASSPFEGDNSPLHF. The CDR3 DNA reads as TGTGCCAGCTCACCATTTGAGGGGGATAATTCACCCCTCCACTTT.

This clone was seen only a few times. CDR3 in amino acids: CASRPHAGTGNGYTF. The CDR3, as DNA: TGTGCCAGCAGACCTCATGCGGGGACAGGGAATGGCTACACCTTC. The chain combines TRBV28 with TRBJ1-2, with TRBD1 identical over 9 bases. In germline, CDR1 is MDHEN, CDR2 SYDVKM. Trimming took 6 bases from V and 6 from J; bases not matched to a gene: 11. There are 15 residues in the CDR3.

This clone appeared once. This chain joins TRBV29-1 and TRBJ2-7; D is possibly TRBD2 (5 bases). Per germline, CDR1 SQVTM and CDR2 ANQGSEA. Trimming stripped 6 bases from V and 0 bases from J, with 9 bases between. This CDR3 comprises 12 residues. CDR3 bases: TGCAGCGTCTACCGGGGCTCCTACGAGCAGTACTTC. Translated, it gives CSVYRGSYEQYF.

V gene TRBV28 combines with J gene TRBJ1-6; the D is unclear. This CDR3 comprises 15 residues. The germline V gene encodes CDR1 MDHEN and CDR2 SYDVKM. Trimming stripped 5 bases from V and 10 bases from J, with 18 bases between. The CDR3 DNA follows: TGTGCCAGCAGTGCCCGGTTCCGAACCAACTCACCCCTCCACTTT. It is translated as CASSARFRTNSPLHF.

In its sample, this clone was seen a few times. The chain is built from TRBV30 and TRBJ1-1; a weak D match, TRBD1 (5 bases). Germline V lookup: CDR1 GTSNPN, CDR2 SVGIG (reference sequence). The length of the CDR3 is 13 residues. V dropped 0 bases and J dropped 4 bases, with 9 bases sitting between them. This CDR3 is CAWSVRGGTEAFF. The CDR3 bases are TGTGCCTGGAGTGTTCGGGGGGGCACTGAAGCTTTCTTT.

V usage is TRBV2 and J usage is TRBJ1-1, with D possibly matching TRBD1 (5 bases). Trimming shortened V by 2 bases and J by 6 bases, and 7 bases separated the two germline ends. Germline loops: CDR1 SNHLY, CDR2 FYNNEI. This CDR3 spans 12 amino acids. CDR3: CASSEWGAEAFF. Written as DNA, the CDR3 is TGTGCCAGCAGTGAATGGGGGGCTGAAGCTTTCTTT.

The V and J genes are TRBV4-1 and TRBJ1-1; TRBD1 is a possible D gene (5 bases). The germline gives CDR1 MGHRA, CDR2 YSYEKL. Trimming took 4 bases from V and 7 from J, leaving 22 bases between them. The CDR3 covers 16 residues. DNA of the CDR3: TGCGCCAGCAGCCGTCCCAACGCTCGACAGAGGAATGAAGCTTTCTTT. Its protein product is CASSRPNARQRNEAFF.

CDR3 bases: TGTGCCAGCAGCTTTCCAGGGGGCACCGGGGAGCTGTTTTTT. It yields the protein CASSFPGGTGELFF. The rearrangement joins TRBV5-4 to TRBJ2-2; TRBD1 matches at 7 bases. The CDR3 contains 14 residues. Trimming cost V 2 bases and J 4 bases; bases outside gene matches: 2. Germline V lookup: CDR1 SGHNT, CDR2 YYREEE (reference sequence).

The chain recombines TRBV5-1 with TRBJ1-4; D unresolved. The V gene's germline CDR1 is SGHRS and CDR2 YFSETQ. The length of the CDR3 is 15 residues. The V end was cut by 0 bases, the J end by 0 bases, with 6 bases between. Here the CDR3 reads CASSLGRATNEKLFF. CDR3 sequence (DNA): TGCGCCAGCAGCTTGGGACGGGCAACTAATGAAAAACTGTTTTTT.

The V and J genes are TRBV25-1 and TRBJ2-7; TRBD1 matches 8 bases. The CDR3 extends over 13 amino acids. V was pared by 6 bases and J by 5 bases, with 6 bases of the junction left unmatched. The germline CDR1 and CDR2 sequences are MGHDK and SYGVNS. The CDR3 DNA reads TGTGCCAGCAGAGACAGGGGCGTCCACGAGCAGTACTTC. Amino acid sequence: CASRDRGVHEQYF.

This chain joins TRBV6-1 and TRBJ1-2; D possibly corresponds to TRBD1 (6 bases). Trimming removed 8 bases from V and 8 bases from J, with 18 bases in between. The CDR3 sequence is 13 residues long. In germline, CDR1 is MNHNS, CDR2 SASEGT. For the CDR3, the DNA is TGTGCCAGCCAGGGGACCTTCCTTGACGGCTACACCTTC. This gives the protein CASQGTFLDGYTF.

The genes are TRBV19 and TRBJ2-1; no clear D. In germline, CDR1 is LNHDA, CDR2 SQIVND (reference sequence). The CDR3 is made up of 13 amino acids. The V end was cut by 6 bases, the J end by 0 bases, with 6 bases between. The CDR3 loop reads CASSDSSYNEQFF. The CDR3 coding sequence is TGTGCCAGTAGCGATAGCTCCTACAATGAGCAGTTCTTC.

The chain employs TRBV7-9 and TRBJ1-1; D is undetermined. CDR3 length: 13 residues. Between the trimmed V and J ends, which lost 3 bases and 6 bases, there was a span of 11 bases. CDR1 and CDR2 from the germline V gene are SEHNR and FQNEAQ (reference sequence). The CDR3 coding sequence is TGTGCCAGCAGCTTTCGGGAAGGAGCTGAAGCTTTCTTT. It encodes CASSFREGAEAFF.

V usage is TRBV6-1 and J usage is TRBJ1-2; D not resolved. This CDR3 contains 15 residues. Trimming left V 8 bases short and J 5 bases short, with 21 bases between. Germline V CDR1 and CDR2: MNHNS, SASEGT. The CDR3 DNA reads as TGTGCCAGCGATCCCGCTCGGGAGCTCCCATATGGCTACACCTTC. Translated: CASDPARELPYGYTF.

This clone was counted a few times. The chain joins TRBV27 to TRBJ2-2; the match to TRBD2 covers 9 bases. Looked up from germline, CDR1 is MNHEY and CDR2 is SMNVEV (reference sequence). The trim removed 3 bases at V and 7 bases at J, leaving 9 bases unmatched. This CDR3 is 16 amino acids long. CDR3 region: CASSFDRTSAVGELFF. In DNA form, the CDR3 reads TGTGCCAGCAGTTTTGACCGGACTAGCGCAGTCGGGGAGCTGTTTTTT.

The rearrangement uses TRBV30 and TRBJ1-2; 9 bases are shared with TRBD1. The CDR3 is made up of 15 amino acids. The germline CDR1 and CDR2 sequences are GTSNPN and SVGIG (reference sequence). The V and J ends lost 2 bases and 8 bases, in that order; junction bases with no gene match: 12. CDR3: CAWSPPGRTGVGYTF. The DNA for the CDR3 is TGTGCCTGGAGTCCACCCGGTAGGACAGGGGTAGGCTACACCTTC.

This chain uses TRBV18 with TRBJ1-1; a possible D gene is TRBD1 (6 bases). Germline assignment: CDR1 KGHSH and CDR2 LQKENI. Trimming left V 4 bases short and J 5 bases short, with 17 bases between. The CDR3 has 15 amino acids. The CDR3 loop reads CASSQIRTEGTEAFF. The DNA of the CDR3 is TGTGCCAGCTCACAGATCCGGACAGAGGGGACTGAAGCTTTCTTT.

This clone has just a few counts. V and J are TRBV19 and TRBJ2-7; D remains ambiguous. The CDR3 runs 13 residues. V dropped 3 bases and J dropped 3 bases, with 9 bases sitting between them. In germline, CDR1 is LNHDA, CDR2 SQIVND (reference sequence). In nucleotides, the CDR3 is TGTGCCAGTAGTATGCTACCGTTCTACGAGCAGTACTTC. Its translation is CASSMLPFYEQYF. The whole variable domain, remainder taken from reference TRBV19 and TRBJ2-7, is DGGITQSPKYLFRKEGQNVTLSCEQNLNHDAMYWYRQDPGQGLRLIYYSQIVNDFQKGDIAEGYSVSREKKESFPLTVTSAQKNPTAFYLCASSMLPFYEQYFGPGTRLTVT.

The rearrangement uses TRBV7-3 and TRBJ1-1, with D unresolved. CDR3 length: 16 residues. V was cut by 5 bases and J by 4 bases, with 20 bases left in between. CDR1 is SGHTA and CDR2 is FQGTGA in the germline V gene. The CDR3 DNA is TGTGCCAGCAGCACCGGCTGGGGAGGGAGTGGCACTGAAGCTTTCTTT. Protein sequence: CASSTGWGGSGTEAFF.

The chain carries TRBV6-4 and TRBJ2-3, with D maybe TRBD2 (6 bases). The V end was cut by 4 bases, the J end by 4 bases, with 15 bases between. Germline assignment: CDR1 MRHNA and CDR2 SNTAGT. The CDR3 contains 15 residues. The CDR3 spells CASSATRPFSDTQYF. CDR3 coding DNA: TGTGCCAGCAGTGCGACTAGACCTTTTTCAGATACGCAGTATTTT.

V and J are TRBV5-1 and TRBJ2-5, with D tentatively TRBD1 (5 bases). The better agreement between TRBJ2-7 and the DNA end casts doubt on the J call. The CDR3 covers 14 residues. Germline values: CDR1 SGHRS, CDR2 YFSETQ. CDR3 loop: CASSSNRRHYEQYF. In nucleotides, the CDR3 is TGCGCCAGCAGCTCGAACAGGAGACACTACGAGCAGTACTTC.

The CDR3 loop reads CASSLRDRGYGYTF. DNA of the CDR3: TGTGCCAGCAGCCTCCGGGACAGGGGCTATGGCTACACCTTC. The chain employs TRBV5-4 and TRBJ1-2, with 10 bases matching TRBD1. The CDR3 runs to 14 residues. V lost 4 bases to trimming and J lost 4 bases; unmatched junction nucleotides: 4. Germline V gene sequence: CDR1 SGHNT, CDR2 YYREEE (reference sequence).

This clone appeared a few times. The chain couples TRBV27 to TRBJ2-1, with D tentatively TRBD2 (6 bases). CDR3 length: 15 amino acids. The V end lost 2 bases, the J end lost 8 bases, and 16 bases lay between the germline ends. CDR1 and CDR2 (germline): MNHEY, SMNVEV (reference sequence). This chain's CDR3 is CASSLGGTGRHEQFF. The CDR3, as DNA: TGTGCCAGCAGTTTAGGAGGGACCGGTAGACATGAGCAGTTCTTC.

On this clone: One end of the junction fails to match germline, which may point to a read error. This chain links TRBV7-9 with TRBJ2-3; TRBD2 aligns across 8 bases. Germline V gene sequence: CDR1 SEHNR, CDR2 FQNEAQ (reference sequence). CDR3 length: 18 residues. CDR3 region: CSSSLTGLVGFGTDTQYF. In nucleotides, the CDR3 is TGTTCCAGCAGCTTAACGGGACTAGTTGGATTCGGCACAGATACGCAGTATTTT.